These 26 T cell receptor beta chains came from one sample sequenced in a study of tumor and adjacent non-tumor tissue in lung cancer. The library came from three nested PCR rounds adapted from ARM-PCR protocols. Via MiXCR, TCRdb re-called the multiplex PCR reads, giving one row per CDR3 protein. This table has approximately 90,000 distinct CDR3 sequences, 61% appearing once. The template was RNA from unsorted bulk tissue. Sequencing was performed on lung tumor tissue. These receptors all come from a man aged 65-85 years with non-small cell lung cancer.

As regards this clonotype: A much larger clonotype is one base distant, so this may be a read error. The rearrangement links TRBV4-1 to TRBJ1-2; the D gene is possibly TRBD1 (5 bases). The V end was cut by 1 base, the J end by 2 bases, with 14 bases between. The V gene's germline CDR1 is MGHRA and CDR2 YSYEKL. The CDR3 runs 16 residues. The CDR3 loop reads CASSQGGCRANYGYTF. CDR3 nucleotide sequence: TGCGCCAGCAGCCAAGGGGGCTGTCGGGCGAACTATGGCTACACCTTC.

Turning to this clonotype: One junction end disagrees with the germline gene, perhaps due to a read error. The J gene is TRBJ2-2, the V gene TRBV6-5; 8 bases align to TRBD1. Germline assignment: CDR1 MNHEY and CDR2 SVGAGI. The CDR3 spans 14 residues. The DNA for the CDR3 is TGTGCCGGCAGAGGGCAGGGGGCCGCCGTGGAGCTGTTTTTT. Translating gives CAGRGQGAAVELFF.

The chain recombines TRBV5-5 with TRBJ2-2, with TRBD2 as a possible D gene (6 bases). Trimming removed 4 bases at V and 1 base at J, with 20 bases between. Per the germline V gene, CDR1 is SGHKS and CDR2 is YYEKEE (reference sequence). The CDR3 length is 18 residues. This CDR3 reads CASSLRWLARMNTGELFF. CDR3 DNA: TGTGCCAGCAGCCTACGATGGCTAGCGAGGATGAACACCGGGGAGCTGTTTTTT.

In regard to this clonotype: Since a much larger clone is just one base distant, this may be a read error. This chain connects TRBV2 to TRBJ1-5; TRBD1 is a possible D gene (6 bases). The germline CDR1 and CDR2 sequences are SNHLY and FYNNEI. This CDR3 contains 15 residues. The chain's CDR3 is CAISEETGPNQPQHF. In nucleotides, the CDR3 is TGTGCCATCAGTGAAGAGACAGGTCCAAATCAGCCCCAGCATTTT.

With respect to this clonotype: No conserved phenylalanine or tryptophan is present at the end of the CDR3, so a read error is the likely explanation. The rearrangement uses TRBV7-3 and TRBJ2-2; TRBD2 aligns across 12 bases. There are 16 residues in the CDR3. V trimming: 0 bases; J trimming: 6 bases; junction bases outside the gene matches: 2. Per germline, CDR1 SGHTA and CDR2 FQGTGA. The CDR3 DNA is TGTGCCAGCAGCTTAACGGCTAGCGGGGGGGCCGGGGAGCTGTTTTAT. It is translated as CASSLTASGGAGELFY.

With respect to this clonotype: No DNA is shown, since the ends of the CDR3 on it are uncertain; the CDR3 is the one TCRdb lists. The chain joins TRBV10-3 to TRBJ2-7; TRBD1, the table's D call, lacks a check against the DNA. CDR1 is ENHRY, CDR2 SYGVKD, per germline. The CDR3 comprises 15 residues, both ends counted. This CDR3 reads CAISEWGTGSEELYF.

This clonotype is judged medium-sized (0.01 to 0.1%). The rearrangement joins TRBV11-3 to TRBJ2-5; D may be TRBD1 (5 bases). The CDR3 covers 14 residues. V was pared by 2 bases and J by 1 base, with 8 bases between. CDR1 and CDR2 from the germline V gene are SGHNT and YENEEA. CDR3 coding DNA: TGTGCCAGCAGCTTACAGGGCCCCCAAGAGACCCAGTACTTC. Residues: CASSLQGPQETQYF.

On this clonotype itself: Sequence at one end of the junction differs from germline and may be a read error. The CDR3 loop is CTSSFGTAPIMDEQFF. In DNA form, the CDR3 reads TGTACCAGCAGCTTCGGGACAGCGCCCATAATGGATGAGCAGTTCTTC. The chain carries TRBV11-2 and TRBJ2-1, with 7 bases identical to TRBD1. This CDR3 spans 16 amino acids. From germline, CDR1 is SGHAT and CDR2 FQNNGV.

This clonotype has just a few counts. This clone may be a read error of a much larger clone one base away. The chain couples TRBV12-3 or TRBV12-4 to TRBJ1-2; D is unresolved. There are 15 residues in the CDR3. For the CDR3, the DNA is TGTGTCAGCAGTTTGCCCACCATCTTTAACTATGGCTACACCTTC. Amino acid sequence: CVSSLPTIFNYGYTF.

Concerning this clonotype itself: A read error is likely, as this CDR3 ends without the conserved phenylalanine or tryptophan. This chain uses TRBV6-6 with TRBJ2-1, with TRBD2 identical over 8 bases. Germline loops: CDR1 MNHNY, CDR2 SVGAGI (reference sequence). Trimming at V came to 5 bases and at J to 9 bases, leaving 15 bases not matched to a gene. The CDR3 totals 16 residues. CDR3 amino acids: CASSHGRVAGRLEQFS. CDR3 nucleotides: TGTGCCAGCAGTCACGGTCGGGTAGCGGGGAGGCTTGAGCAGTTCTCC.

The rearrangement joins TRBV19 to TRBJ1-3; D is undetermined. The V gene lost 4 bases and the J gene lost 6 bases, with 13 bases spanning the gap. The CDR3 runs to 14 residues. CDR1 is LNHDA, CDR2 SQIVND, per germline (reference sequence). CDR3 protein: CASSTATGLNTIYF. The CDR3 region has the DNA TGTGCCAGTAGTACGGCGACGGGATTAAACACCATATATTTT.

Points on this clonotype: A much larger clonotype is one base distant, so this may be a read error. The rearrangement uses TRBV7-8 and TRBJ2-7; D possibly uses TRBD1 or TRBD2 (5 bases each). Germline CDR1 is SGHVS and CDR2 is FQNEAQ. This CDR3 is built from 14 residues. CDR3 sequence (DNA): TGTGCCACCAGCTTAAGGGGACCTACCTACGAGCAGTACTTC. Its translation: CATSLRGPTYEQYF.

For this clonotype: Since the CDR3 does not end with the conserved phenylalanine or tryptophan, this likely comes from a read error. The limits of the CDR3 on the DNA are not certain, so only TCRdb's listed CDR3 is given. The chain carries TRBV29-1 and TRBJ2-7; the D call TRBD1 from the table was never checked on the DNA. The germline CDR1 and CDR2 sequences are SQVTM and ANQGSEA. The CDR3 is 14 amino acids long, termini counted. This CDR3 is CSVIPGQGTYEQYS.

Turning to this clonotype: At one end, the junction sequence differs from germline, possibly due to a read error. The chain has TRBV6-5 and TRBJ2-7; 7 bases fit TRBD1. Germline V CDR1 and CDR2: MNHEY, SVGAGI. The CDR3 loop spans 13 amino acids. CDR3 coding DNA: TGTGTCAGCAGGCAACGGGACAGCTACGAGCAGTGTTTC. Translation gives CVSRQRDSYEQCF.

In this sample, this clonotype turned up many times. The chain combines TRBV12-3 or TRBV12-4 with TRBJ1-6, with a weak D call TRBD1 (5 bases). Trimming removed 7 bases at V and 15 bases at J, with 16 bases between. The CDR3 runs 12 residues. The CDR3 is CASTSGLSGLHF. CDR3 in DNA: TGTGCCAGCACGTCAGGGCTCTCGGGCCTCCACTTT.

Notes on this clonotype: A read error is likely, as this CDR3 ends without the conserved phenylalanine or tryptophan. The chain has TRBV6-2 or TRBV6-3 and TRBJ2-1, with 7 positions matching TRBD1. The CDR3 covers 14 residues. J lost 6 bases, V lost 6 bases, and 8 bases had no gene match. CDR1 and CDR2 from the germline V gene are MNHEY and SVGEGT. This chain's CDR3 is CASRDPGQCNEQFL. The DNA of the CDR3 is TGTGCCAGCAGGGACCCGGGACAGTGCAATGAGCAGTTCCTC.

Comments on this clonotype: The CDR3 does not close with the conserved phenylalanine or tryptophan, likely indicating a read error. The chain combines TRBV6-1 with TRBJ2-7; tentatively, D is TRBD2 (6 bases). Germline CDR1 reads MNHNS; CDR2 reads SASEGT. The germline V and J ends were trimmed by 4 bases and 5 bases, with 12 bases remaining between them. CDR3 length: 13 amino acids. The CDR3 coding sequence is TGTGCCAGCAGTGCGGAGGGACTCAACGAGCAGTACCTC. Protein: CASSAEGLNEQYL.

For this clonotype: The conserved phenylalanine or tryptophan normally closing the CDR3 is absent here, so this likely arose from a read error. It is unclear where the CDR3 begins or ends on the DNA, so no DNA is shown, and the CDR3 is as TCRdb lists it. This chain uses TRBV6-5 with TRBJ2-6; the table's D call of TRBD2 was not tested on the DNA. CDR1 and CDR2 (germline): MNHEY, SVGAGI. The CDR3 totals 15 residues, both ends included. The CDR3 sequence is CASSLLSSGANVPTI.

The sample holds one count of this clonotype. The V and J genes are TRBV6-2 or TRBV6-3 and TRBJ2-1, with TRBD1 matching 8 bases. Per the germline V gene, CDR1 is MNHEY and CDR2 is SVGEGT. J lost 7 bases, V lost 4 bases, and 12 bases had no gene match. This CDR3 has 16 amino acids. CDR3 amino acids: CASSSSGAGGGNEQFF. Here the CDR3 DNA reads TGTGCCAGCAGTTCTTCCGGGGCAGGGGGCGGGAATGAGCAGTTCTTC.

CDR3 DNA sequence: TGTACCACTGAGGGGGGGGCACGAAAGCAGCCCCAGCATTTT. Translating it yields CTTEGGARKQPQHF. The V and J genes are TRBV10-3 and TRBJ1-5; weak D call: TRBD1 (6 bases). The CDR3 runs 14 residues. The germline CDR1 and CDR2 sequences are ENHRY and SYGVKD.

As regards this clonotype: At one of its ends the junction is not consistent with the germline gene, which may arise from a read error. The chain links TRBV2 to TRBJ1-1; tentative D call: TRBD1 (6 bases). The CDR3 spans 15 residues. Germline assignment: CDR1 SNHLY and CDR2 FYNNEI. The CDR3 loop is CVSSDMGARGTEAFF. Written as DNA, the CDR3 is TGTGTCAGCAGTGATATGGGGGCCAGGGGCACTGAAGCTTTCTTT.

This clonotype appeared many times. The DNA of the CDR3 is TGTGCCAGCAGGACAGGGGGCTCTGGGGCCAACGTCCTGACTTTC. Its protein product is CASRTGGSGANVLTF. This chain joins TRBV6-1 and TRBJ2-6; 9 bases are a match to TRBD1. The CDR3 totals 15 residues. Losses at the gene ends were 6 bases for V and 0 bases for J; bases not matched to a gene: 0. CDR1 is MNHNS, CDR2 SASEGT, per germline.

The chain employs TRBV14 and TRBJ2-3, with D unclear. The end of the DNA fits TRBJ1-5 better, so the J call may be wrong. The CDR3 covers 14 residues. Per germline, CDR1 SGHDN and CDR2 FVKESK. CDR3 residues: CASSQGPLQCTQHF. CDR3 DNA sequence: TGTGCCAGCAGCCAAGGACCCCTACAGTGTACGCAGCATTTT.

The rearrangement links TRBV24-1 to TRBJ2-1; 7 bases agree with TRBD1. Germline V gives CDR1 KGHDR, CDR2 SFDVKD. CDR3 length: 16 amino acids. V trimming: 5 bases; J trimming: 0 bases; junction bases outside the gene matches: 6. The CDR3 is CATSALTGSSYNEQFF. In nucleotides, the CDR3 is TGTGCCACCAGTGCCCTGACAGGGAGCTCCTACAATGAGCAGTTCTTC.

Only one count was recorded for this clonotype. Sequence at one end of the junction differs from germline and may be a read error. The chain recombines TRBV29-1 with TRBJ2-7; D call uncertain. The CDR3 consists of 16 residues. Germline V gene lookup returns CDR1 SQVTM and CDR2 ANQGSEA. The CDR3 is CSAEAPEHFSSYEQYF. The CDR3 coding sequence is TGCAGCGCTGAAGCCCCGGAGCACTTTAGCTCCTACGAGCAGTACTTC.

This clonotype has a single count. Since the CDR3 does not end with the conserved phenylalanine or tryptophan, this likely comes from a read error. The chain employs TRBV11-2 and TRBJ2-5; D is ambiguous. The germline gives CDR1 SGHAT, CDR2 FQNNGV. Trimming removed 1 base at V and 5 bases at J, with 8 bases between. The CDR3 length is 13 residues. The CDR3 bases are TGTGCCAGCAGCTTAGCTGGTTGGGAGACCCAGTACCTC. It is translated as CASSLAGWETQYL.